Included here is one T cell receptor (beta chain) sequence, with context. The germline gives CDR1 SGDLS, CDR2 YYNGEE. The CDR3 sequence is 13 residues long. The J segment lost 9 bases and the V segment lost 3 bases, leaving 7 bases of the junction unmatched. Repertoires were generated with immunoSEQ multiplex PCR, while TCRdb's copy carries only in-frame clones and drops some. There are a few hundred thousand clones in the sample; more than 70% occur only once, and about 12% lies in the top ten. The data were obtained in a study of shared clonotypes between healthy human individuals. This clonotype was obtained from a woman in her thirties or forties in good health. Some clones in this sample may be carry-over from other donors' samples. The genes are TRBV9 and TRBJ2-3, with 7 bases fitting TRBD1. Sequenced material: PBMCs. The CDR3 DNA follows: TGTGCCAGCAGCGGGACGACAGGGTCGACGCAGTATTTT. This translates into CASSGTTGSTQYF.